The source of this T cell receptor (beta chain) is a study of blood T cell repertoires in COVID-19. Study information: Acute and convalescent COVID-19 specimens originated in the United States, Italy and Spain. The cDNA or gDNA used as material had been derived from T cells, B-cell-depleted T cells, or PBMCs.

Patients from Seattle were sampled longitudinally, starting during active infection. In the original analysis: From reference gene primer amplification, estimates of nucleated cell counts were derived. Produced via immunoSEQ multiplex PCR; TCRdb's table is partial and in-frame only. Clone size and V and J calls were adopted from that table, with D and trimming inferred from the DNA. The profile shows about 170,000 clones, around 84% of them singletons. The sample holds many counts of this clone. V shed 4 bases and J 6 bases; nucleotides not matched to a gene: 6. Germline V CDR1 and CDR2: SGHTA, FQGNSA. The CDR3 has 16 residues.

The genes are TRBV7-2 and TRBJ2-3; TRBD2 matches 14 bases. Sequencing input: peripheral blood. The source is a woman aged 70-85 years with COVID-19, enrolled during active disease. The CDR3 bases are TGTGCCAGCAGCTCATCCGGGACTAGCGGGAGTGATACGCAGTATTTT. Amino acids: CASSSSGTSGSDTQYF.